The subject of this entry is one T cell receptor beta chain. This clone was counted a few times. Its antigen remains undetermined. No per-base quality is available; no much larger clone lies one base away. This sample is drawn from a study of shared clonotypes between healthy human individuals (TCRdb year 2020). Turning to the overall study: A couple of women and a few men aged 18 to 49 years were included in the cohort. For each donor, CD4 naive and CD4 memory were each run on three plates, CD8 naive on two plates, and CD8 memory on one plate. To estimate repertoire size and how much clonotype sharing occurs between individuals, the study deeply sequenced the blood TCR repertoires of about five healthy adults. To increase sequencing depth and limit assay-specific biases, different laboratories used diverse techniques to prepare libraries and sequence TCR repertoires. Between about 0.85 and 10 billion PBMCs per donor were obtained by leukapheresis.

TCR CDR3 regions were amplified from genomic DNA by multiplex PCR using the deep immunoSEQ assay. Extracted genomic DNA from each cell subset was spread evenly across all wells of several immunoSEQ 96-well plates, with each plate serving as a replicate. For sorted subsets, each replicate PCR was loaded with 200 ng genomic DNA, equivalent to some 27,000 T cell genomes. Purified libraries were measured with a Qubit 3.0 fluorometer, size-checked on a Bioanalyzer 2100, and measured again with the KAPA Library Quantification kit. Each immunoSEQ 96-well plate was sequenced on its own single-read 150-cycle Illumina NextSeq 550 flow cell. The paper's data handling went like this. Because only junctional sequences without quality scores were contained in the immunoSEQ output, filtering matching that applied to full-length reads could not be performed. To assign V/J genes and CDR3, sequences were annotated using PyIR, a Python wrapper for IgBLAST v1.9, with IMGT germline references. Any read was removed if the V/J assignment was weak (E-value above 1e-6), the CDR3 was missing, or the read contained stop codons, out-of-frame junctions, or ambiguous translated residues. V3J clonotypes were defined by identical inferred V gene, J gene, and CDR3 amino acid sequence. To compute the percentage overlap between repertoires, the number of shared unique clonotypes was divided by the size of the smaller repertoire. Repertoire richness was assessed with RTK rarefaction, the Chao1 estimator, and Recon v2.1 estimates of unobserved clonotypes. For all TCRbeta clonotypes obtained by the gDNA method from a few donors, generation probabilities were computed with OLGA. What TCRdb holds here is the immuneACCESS table cut down to in-frame rearrangements. Part of the clones is not present; checked against another copy, under half of the missing clones reflect an unresolved V gene, and the others are unexplained. V, J and clone size derive from that table, while D and trimming were established from the DNA sequence. The sample table lists about 1.1 million clones, roughly 77% of them with a count of one. Together, the top ten hold 0.89% of the sample.

Donors were healthy HIV-negative adults with no recently reported acute infections or vaccinations. Every donor was a Caucasian adult residing in Nashville, Tennessee, USA. CD4+ T cells were enriched by magnetic negative selection; naive cells were then positively selected on CD45RA, and the negative fraction formed the memory subset. Blood was obtained by leukapheresis, after which PBMCs were separated by Ficoll-Histopaque density gradient centrifugation and cryopreserved in liquid nitrogen vapor phase. Analytical flow cytometry was used to check the purity and quantity of every magnetically sorted T cell population. Each sorted fraction had its genomic DNA isolated and then quantified by UV absorbance on a Nanodrop 2000c. Overall results and qualifications from the work: Sampling was restricted to blood, and TCR repertoires in tissues likely differ from the TCR repertoires found in blood. Based on pairwise subsampling, the degree of clonotype sharing among donors was expected to be affected by sequencing depth. Rarefaction of sorted-subset datasets indicated incomplete sequencing despite the large sequencing depth. The genetic and exposure-history diversity represented was limited by the small number of donors. Compared with non-shared clonotypes, the clonotypes found in all four sorted-subset donors had higher generation probabilities. Estimated clonotype richness was generally larger for naive than for memory subsets. When several donors were compared, the shared fraction of clonotypes was roughly 5% for naive CD4, about 4% for naive CD8, 2% to 2.5% for memory CD4, and roughly 0.43% for memory CD8.

CDR1 and CDR2 are drawn from the germline V gene: ENHRY, SYGVKD. Relative to germline, V is 4 bases shorter and J is 7 bases shorter, with 11 bases between their ends. Its CDR3 holds 13 amino acids, cysteine through phenylalanine. Of all the DNA, just the CDR3 is kept, 39 bases in frame from base 1. In this chain, TRBV10-3 is recombined with TRBJ1-5; possibly the D gene is TRBD1, per 6 matching bases. Sequencing was performed on memory CD4+ T cells from PBMCs. This specimen's cell subset or site label, per the study, means: CD45RA-negative fraction. The sequence was collected from a man aged 18-30 years in good health. Some clones in this sample may be carry-over from other donors' samples. The base sequence is TGTGCCATCAGTGCGACAGGAGAACAGCCCCAGCATTTT. It translates to CAISATGEQPQHF.